A selection of T cell receptor beta chains follows, all from one sample in a study of blood T cell repertoires in COVID-19. This table comes from immunoSEQ multiplex PCR, and its TCRdb copy is limited to in-frame clones, with some not included. The sample shows about 240,000 clones, roughly 91% of them seen only once. The source material was PBMCs or T cells enriched from blood (not recorded which). The source of these receptors is a woman in her 30s who had recovered from COVID-19. The CDR3 runs from the conserved cysteine through the conserved F or W. Part of the rows lack a size; the others show once, few, many or a class for expanded clones.

V gene	clone size	J gene	CDR3 protein
TRBV6-1	.	TRBJ2-5	CASSEQGTGVFTQYF
TRBV11-2	.	TRBJ2-3	CASSLRLAGGITDTQYF
TRBV28	once	TRBJ2-3	CASRSTSGEPQYF
TRBV19	once	TRBJ2-7	CASSMGQGALAEQYF
TRBV6-5	.	TRBJ1-2	CASSYSSRAYYGYTF
TRBV2	.	TRBJ2-3	CASSDPGSPSTDTQYF
TRBV28	.	TRBJ1-2	CASSGGRGLVGYTF
TRBV28	.	TRBJ1-3	CASSSQGPFPSGNTIYF
TRBV5-1	.	TRBJ2-1	CATSLRYYNEQFF
TRBV5-5	.	TRBJ1-2	CASSLAGQGGYGYTF
TRBV15	.	TRBJ2-4	CATSRDHETSVYF
TRBV4-1	.	TRBJ1-4	CASSPRATATNEKLFF
TRBV6-4	.	TRBJ2-1	CASSDSSGSSHEQFF
TRBV6-6	.	TRBJ1-1	CASISLRGTEAFF
TRBV4-2	.	TRBJ2-7	CASSQVVEDSPYEQYF
TRBV6-5	.	TRBJ1-3	CATMSAQGAGNTIYF